This T cell receptor beta chain is drawn from a study of regulatory T cells in long-lasting Graves disease. With iRepertoire HTBI primers and Arm-PCR of CDR3 regions, TCR beta libraries were built. In the source study's methods: Samples revealed 62 TRBV and roughly 15 TRBJ segments. Using its own MiXCR run on the multiplex PCR reads, TCRdb lists one record per CDR3 protein. TCRdb, not the authors, supplied the V and J calls. The sample consists of about 430,000 distinct CDR3 sequences, roughly 23% of them appearing once. Findings and limits, study-wide: There were preferences for TRBV28, TRBJ1-2 and TRBJ2-5 in persistent disease.

Time point given: persistent/refractory GD, antithyroid drugs over 5 years with positive TRAb. Extracted RNA from PBMCs served as the source of the TCR library. A note on this clonotype: The antigen is unknown.

The CDR3 is made up of 16 amino acids. V lost 1 base to trimming and J lost 7 bases; unmatched junction nucleotides: 7. Germline assignment: CDR1 SGHAT and CDR2 FQNNGV. The J gene is TRBJ2-1, the V gene TRBV11-2, with 10 positions matching TRBD2. The sequenced sample was peripheral blood mononuclear cells (PBMCs), obtained when the disease was refractory, from a patient treated with antithyroid drugs. The receptor comes from a female donor with Graves disease. CDR3 nucleotides: TGTGCCAGCAGCTTAGTCCCTAGCGGGAGTAGGAATGAGCAGTTCTTC. It translates to CASSLVPSGSRNEQFF.